This T cell receptor (beta chain) was obtained from a study of cytomegalovirus exposure and HLA in healthy donors. Researchers ran the PCR with 60 Vbeta and 13 Jbeta primers. The assay was immunoSEQ multiplex PCR, and TCRdb's table has in-frame clones only and misses some. The data show 25,000 to 30,000 clones, 62% seen once. Per germline, CDR1 SGDLS and CDR2 YYNGEE. V was shortened by 0 bases and J by 1 base, with 8 bases between the two germline ends. This CDR3 is built from 15 residues. The receptor's source is a male donor in good health and CMV-seropositive. The chain links TRBV9 to TRBJ1-5; D not certain. Input material: PBMCs. The CDR3 DNA follows: TGTGCCAGCAGCGTAGGAGGACTGAGCAATCAGCCCCAGCATTTT. Its translation is CASSVGGLSNQPQHF.